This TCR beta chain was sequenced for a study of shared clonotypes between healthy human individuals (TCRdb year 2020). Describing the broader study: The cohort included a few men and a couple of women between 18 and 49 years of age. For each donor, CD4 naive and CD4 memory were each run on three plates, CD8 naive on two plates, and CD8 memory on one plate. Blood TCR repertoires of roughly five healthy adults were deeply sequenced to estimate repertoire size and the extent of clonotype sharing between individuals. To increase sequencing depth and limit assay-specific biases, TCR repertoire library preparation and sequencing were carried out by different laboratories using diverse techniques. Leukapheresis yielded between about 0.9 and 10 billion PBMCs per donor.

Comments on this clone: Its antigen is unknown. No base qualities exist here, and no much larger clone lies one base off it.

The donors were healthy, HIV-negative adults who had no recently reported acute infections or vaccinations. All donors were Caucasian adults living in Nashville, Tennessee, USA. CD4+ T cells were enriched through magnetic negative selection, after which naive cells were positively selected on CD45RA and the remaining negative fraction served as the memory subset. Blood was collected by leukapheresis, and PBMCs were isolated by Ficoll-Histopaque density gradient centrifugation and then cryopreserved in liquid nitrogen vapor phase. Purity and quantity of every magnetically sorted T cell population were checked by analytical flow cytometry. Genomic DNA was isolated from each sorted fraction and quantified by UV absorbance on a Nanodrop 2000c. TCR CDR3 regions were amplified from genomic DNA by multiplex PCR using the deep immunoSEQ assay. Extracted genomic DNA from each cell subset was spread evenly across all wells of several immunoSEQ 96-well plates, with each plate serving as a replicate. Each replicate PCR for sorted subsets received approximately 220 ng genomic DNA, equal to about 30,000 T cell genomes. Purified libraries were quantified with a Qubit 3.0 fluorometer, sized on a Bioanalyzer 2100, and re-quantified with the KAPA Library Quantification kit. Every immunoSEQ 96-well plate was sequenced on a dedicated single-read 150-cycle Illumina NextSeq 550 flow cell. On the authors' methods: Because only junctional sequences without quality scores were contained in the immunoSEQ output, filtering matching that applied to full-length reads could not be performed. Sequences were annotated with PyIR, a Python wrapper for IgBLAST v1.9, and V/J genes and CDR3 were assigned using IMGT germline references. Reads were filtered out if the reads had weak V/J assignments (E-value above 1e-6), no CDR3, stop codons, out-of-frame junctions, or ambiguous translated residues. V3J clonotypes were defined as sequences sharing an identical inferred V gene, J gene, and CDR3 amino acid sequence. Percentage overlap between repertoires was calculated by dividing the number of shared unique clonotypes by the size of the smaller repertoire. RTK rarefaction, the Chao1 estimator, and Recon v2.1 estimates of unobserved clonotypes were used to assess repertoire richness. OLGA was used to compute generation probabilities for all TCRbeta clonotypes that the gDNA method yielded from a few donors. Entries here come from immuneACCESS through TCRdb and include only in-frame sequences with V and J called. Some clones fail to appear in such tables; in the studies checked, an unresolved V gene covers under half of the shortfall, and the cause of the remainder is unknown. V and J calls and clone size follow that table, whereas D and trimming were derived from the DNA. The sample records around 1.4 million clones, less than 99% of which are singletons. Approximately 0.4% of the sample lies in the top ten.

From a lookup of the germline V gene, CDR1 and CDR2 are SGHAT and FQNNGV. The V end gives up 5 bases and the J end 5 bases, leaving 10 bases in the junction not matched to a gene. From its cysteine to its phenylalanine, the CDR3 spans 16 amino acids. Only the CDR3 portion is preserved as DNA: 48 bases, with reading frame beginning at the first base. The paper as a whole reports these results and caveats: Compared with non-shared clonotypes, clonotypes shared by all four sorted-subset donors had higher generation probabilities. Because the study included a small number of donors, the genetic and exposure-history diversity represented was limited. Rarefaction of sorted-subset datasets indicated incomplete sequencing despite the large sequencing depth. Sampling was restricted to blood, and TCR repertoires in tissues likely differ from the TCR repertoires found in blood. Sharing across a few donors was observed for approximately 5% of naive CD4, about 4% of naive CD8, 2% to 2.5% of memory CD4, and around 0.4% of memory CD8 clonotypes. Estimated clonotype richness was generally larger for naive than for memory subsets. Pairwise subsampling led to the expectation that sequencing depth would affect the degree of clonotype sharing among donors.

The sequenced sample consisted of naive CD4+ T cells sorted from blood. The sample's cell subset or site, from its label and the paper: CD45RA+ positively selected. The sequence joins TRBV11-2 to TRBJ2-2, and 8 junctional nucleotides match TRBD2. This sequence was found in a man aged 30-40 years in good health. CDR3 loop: CASSPWGGTRTGELFF. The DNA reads TGTGCCAGCAGCCCGTGGGGCGGGACTAGGACCGGGGAGCTGTTTTTT.